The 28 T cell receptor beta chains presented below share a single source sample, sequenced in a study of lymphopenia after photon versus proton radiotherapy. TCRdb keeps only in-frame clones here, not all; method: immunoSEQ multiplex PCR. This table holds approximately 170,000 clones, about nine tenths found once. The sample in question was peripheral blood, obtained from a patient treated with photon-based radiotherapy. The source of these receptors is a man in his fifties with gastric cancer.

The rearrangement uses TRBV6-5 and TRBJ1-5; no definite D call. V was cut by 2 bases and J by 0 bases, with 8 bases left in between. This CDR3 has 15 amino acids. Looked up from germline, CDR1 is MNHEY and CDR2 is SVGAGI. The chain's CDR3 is CASSYAGGSNQPQHF. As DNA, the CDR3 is TGTGCCAGCAGTTACGCAGGTGGTAGCAATCAGCCCCAGCATTTT.

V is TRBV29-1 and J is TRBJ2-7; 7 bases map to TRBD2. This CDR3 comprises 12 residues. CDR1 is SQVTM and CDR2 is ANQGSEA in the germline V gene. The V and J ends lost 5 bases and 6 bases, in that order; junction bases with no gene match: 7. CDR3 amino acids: CSVSAGVSEQYF. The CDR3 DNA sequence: TGCAGCGTTTCGGCGGGAGTATCCGAGCAGTACTTC.

The CDR3 is CASRRDPSNTEAFF. CDR3 in DNA: TGTGCCAGCAGACGAGACCCCTCGAACACTGAAGCTTTCTTT. The rearrangement uses TRBV7-6 and TRBJ1-1; D remains ambiguous. Germline CDR1 SGHVS, CDR2 FNYEAQ. V was trimmed by 6 bases and J by 1 base, leaving 12 bases between them. There are 14 residues in the CDR3.

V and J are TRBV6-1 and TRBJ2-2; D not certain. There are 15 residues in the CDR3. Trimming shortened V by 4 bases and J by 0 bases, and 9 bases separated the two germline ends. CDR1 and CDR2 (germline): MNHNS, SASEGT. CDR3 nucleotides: TGTGCCAGCAGTGTATTAGACCCGAACACCGGGGAGCTGTTTTTT. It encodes CASSVLDPNTGELFF.

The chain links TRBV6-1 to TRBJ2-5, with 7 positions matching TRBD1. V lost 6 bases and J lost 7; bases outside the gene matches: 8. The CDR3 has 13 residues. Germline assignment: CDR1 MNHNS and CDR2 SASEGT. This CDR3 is CASSPQGKGTQYF. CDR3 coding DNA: TGTGCCAGCAGCCCACAGGGGAAGGGGACCCAGTACTTC.

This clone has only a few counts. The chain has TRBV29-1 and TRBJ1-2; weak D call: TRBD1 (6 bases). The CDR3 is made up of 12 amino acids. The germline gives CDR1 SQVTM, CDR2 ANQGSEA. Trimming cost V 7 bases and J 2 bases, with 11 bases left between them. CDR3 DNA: TGCAGCGGACTGGACAGAAACTATGGCTACACCTTC. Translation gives CSGLDRNYGYTF.

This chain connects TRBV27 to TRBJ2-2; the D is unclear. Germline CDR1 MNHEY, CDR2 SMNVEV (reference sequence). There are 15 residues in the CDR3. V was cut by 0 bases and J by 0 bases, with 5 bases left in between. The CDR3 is CASSLSSANTGELFF. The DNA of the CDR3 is TGTGCCAGCAGTTTATCCAGCGCGAACACCGGGGAGCTGTTTTTT.

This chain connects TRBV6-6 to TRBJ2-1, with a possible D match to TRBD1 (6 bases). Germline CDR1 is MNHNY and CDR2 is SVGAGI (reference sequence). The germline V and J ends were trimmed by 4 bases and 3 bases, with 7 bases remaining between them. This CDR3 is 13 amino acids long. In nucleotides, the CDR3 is TGTGCCAGCAGTTCGGACAGCTACAATGAGCAGTTCTTC. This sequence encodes CASSSDSYNEQFF.

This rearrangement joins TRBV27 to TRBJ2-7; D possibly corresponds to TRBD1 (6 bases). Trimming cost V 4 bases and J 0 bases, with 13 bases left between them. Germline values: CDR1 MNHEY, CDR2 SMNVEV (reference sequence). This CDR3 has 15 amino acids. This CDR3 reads CASSSWTASSYEQYF. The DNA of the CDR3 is TGTGCCAGCAGTTCCTGGACAGCCAGCTCCTACGAGCAGTACTTC.

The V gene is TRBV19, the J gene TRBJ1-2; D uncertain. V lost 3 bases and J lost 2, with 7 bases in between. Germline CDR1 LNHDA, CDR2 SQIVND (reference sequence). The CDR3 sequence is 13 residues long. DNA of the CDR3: TGTGCCAGTAGTATCGGGTGGAACTATGGCTACACCTTC. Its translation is CASSIGWNYGYTF.

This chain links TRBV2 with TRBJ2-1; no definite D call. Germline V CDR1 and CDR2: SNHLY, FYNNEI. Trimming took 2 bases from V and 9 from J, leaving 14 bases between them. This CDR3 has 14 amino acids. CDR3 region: CASSEPTRVGEQFF. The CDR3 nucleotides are TGTGCCAGCAGTGAACCCACTCGGGTGGGTGAGCAGTTCTTC.

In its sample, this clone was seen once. This CDR3 is CASSFGLATDTQYF. The CDR3 DNA reads TGTGCCAGCAGTTTCGGACTAGCCACAGATACGCAGTATTTT. This rearrangement joins TRBV27 to TRBJ2-3; 8 nucleotides match TRBD2. Germline values: CDR1 MNHEY, CDR2 SMNVEV (reference sequence). There are 14 residues in the CDR3. The J segment lost 2 bases and the V segment lost 3 bases, leaving 1 base of the junction unmatched.

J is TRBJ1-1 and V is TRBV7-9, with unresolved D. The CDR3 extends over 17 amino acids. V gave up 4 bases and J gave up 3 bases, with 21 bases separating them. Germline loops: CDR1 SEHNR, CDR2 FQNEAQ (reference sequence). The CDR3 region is CASSSTMGPLMDTEAFF. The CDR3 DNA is TGTGCCAGCAGCTCCACCATGGGCCCTCTGATGGACACTGAAGCTTTCTTT.

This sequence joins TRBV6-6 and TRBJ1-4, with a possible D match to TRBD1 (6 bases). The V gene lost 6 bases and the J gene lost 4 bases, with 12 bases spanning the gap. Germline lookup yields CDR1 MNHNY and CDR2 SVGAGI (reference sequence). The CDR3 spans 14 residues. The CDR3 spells CASSPGQNNEKLFF. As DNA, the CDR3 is TGTGCCAGCAGCCCCGGACAGAATAATGAAAAACTGTTTTTT.

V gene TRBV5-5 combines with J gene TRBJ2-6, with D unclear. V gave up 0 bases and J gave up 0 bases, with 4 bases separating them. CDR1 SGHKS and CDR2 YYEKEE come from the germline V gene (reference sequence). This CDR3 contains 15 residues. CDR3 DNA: TGTGCCAGCAGCTTGGAAGGCTCTGGGGCCAACGTCCTGACTTTC. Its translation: CASSLEGSGANVLTF.

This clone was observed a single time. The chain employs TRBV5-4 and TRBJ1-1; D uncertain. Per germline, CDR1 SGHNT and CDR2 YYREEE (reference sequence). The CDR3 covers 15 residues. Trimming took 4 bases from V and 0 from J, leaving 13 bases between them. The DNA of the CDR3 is TGTGCCAGCAGCAGGTTGGACCGCATGAACACTGAAGCTTTCTTT. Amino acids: CASSRLDRMNTEAFF.

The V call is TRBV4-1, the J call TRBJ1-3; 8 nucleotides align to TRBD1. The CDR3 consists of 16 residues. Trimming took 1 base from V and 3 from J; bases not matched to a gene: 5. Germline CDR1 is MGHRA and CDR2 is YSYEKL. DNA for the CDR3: TGCGCCAGCAGCCAAGGGCAGGGGGCTTATGGAAACACCATATATTTT. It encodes CASSQGQGAYGNTIYF.

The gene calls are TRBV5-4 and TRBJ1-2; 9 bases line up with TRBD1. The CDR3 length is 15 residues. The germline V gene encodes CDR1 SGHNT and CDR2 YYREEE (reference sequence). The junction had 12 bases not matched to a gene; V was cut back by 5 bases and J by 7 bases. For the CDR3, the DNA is TGTGCCAGCAGACCTCCGGGACAGGGTAATAGTGGCTACACCTTC. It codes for CASRPPGQGNSGYTF.

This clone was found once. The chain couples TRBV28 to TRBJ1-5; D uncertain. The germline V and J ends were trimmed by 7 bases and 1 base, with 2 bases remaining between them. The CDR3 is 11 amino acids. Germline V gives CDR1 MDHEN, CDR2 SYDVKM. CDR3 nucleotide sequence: TGTGCCAGCACCAGCAATCAGCCCCAGCATTTT. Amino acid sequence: CASTSNQPQHF.

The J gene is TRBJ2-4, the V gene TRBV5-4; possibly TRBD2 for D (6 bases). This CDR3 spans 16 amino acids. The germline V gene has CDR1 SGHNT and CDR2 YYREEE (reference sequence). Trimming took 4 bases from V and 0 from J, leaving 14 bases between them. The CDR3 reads CASSPAGGLAKNIQYF. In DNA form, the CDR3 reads TGTGCCAGCAGCCCGGCCGGGGGATTAGCCAAAAACATTCAGTACTTC.

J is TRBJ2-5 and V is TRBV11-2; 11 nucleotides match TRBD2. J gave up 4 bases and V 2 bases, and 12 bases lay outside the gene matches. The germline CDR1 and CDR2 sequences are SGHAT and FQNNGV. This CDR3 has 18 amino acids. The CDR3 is CASSLRVTSGKEGETQYF. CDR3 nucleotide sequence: TGTGCCAGCAGCTTAAGGGTGACTAGCGGGAAGGAAGGAGAGACCCAGTACTTC.

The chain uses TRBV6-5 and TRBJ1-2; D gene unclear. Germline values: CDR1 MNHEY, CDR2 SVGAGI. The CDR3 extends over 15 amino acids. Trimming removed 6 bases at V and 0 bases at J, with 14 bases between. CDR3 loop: CASRLSGEANYGYTF. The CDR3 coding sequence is TGTGCCAGCAGGCTGAGCGGAGAAGCTAACTATGGCTACACCTTC.

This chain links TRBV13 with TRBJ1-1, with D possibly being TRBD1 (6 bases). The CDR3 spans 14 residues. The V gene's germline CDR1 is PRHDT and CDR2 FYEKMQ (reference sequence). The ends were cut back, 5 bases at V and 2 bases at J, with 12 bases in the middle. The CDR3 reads CASSVQGTNTEAFF. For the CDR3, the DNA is TGTGCCAGCAGCGTGCAGGGGACAAACACTGAAGCTTTCTTT.

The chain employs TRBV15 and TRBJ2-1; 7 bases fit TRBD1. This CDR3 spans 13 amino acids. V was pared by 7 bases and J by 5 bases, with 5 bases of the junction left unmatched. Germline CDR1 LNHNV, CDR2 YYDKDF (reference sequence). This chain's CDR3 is CATMGQLNNEQFF. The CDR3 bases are TGTGCCACCATGGGACAGCTGAACAATGAGCAGTTCTTC.

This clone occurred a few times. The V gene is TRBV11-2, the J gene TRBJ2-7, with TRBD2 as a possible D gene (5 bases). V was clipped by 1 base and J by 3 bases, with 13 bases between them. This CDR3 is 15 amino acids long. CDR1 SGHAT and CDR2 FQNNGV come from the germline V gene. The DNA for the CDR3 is TGTGCCAGCAGCTTAGGGGTGGGAGCCCGCTACGAGCAGTACTTC. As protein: CASSLGVGARYEQYF. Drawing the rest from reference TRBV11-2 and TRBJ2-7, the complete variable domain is EAGVAQSPRYKIIEKRQSVAFWCNPISGHATLYWYQQILGQGPKLLIQFQNNGVVDDSQLPKDRFSAERLKGVDSTLKIQPAKLEDSAVYLCASSLGVGARYEQYFGPGTRLTVT.

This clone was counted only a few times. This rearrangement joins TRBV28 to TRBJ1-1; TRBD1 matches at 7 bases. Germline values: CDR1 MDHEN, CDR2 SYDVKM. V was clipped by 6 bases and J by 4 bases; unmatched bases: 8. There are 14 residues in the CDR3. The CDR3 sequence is CASSGTPGGTEAFF. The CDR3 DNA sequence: TGTGCCAGCAGCGGAACCCCAGGGGGCACTGAAGCTTTCTTT.

The CDR3 DNA reads as TGTGCCAGTAGTTTCGGGACAGGGGGCGACGAGCAGTACTTC. Protein sequence: CASSFGTGGDEQYF. The chain recombines TRBV19 with TRBJ2-7; 12 nucleotides match TRBD1. CDR3 length: 14 residues. Germline lookup yields CDR1 LNHDA and CDR2 SQIVND (reference sequence). V lost 5 bases, J lost 5 bases, and 4 bases stayed unmatched.

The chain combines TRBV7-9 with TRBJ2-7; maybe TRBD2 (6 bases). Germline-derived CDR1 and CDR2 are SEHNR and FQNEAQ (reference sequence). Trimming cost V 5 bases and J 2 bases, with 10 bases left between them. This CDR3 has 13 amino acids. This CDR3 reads CASSRGIPYEQYF. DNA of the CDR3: TGTGCCAGCAGCCGCGGGATACCCTACGAGCAGTACTTC.